This T cell receptor (beta chain) is from a study of blood T cell repertoires in COVID-19. Study context: The study drew acute and convalescent COVID-19 samples from the United States, Italy and Spain. In each case, the material was cDNA or gDNA derived from T cells, B-cell-depleted T cells, or PBMCs.

As processed by the authors: The authors estimated nucleated cell counts from reference gene primer amplification. Profiling relied on immunoSEQ multiplex PCR, and the TCRdb table lists in-frame clones only, not all of them. For V, J and clone size, that table is used; D and trimming come from the DNA. The data hold about 200,000 clones, with 75% to 90% observed a single time. A few counts support this clone. From germline, CDR1 is SNHLY and CDR2 FYNNEI. The CDR3 is 14 residues long. Germline trimming cut 5 bases from V and 8 bases from J; bases unmatched to any gene: 11. The V gene is TRBV2, the J gene TRBJ2-7, with TRBD1 matching over 8 bases. Sequencing used peripheral blood. This receptor was taken from a man aged 40-49 years with acute or convalescent COVID-19. CDR3 protein: CASSPTDRDRKQYF. The CDR3 DNA reads TGTGCCAGCAGTCCTACGGACAGGGATAGGAAGCAGTACTTC.